A selection of T cell receptor beta chains follows, all from one sample in a study of technical replicates of blood from several donors. Libraries were prepared by immunoSEQ multiplex PCR; TCRdb keeps only in-frame clonotypes and omits some of them. The table includes fewer than 100,000 clones, 80% to 95% detected once. Sequencing was performed on T cells isolated from PBMCs. These TCRs come from a human donor in good health. CDR3s include the opening cysteine and the closing phenylalanine or tryptophan. A D gene is named only where the DNA matches it firmly. Clone sizes are given selectively: once, few, many, or a class where the clone is expanded.

d_call	v_call	j_call	clone_size	cdr3_nt	cdr3_aa
TRBD2	TRBV11-2	TRBJ2-2	-	TGTGCCAGCAGTCACGGCGCGGGGGCCGGGGAGCTGTTTTTT	CASSHGAGAGELFF
-	TRBV20-1	TRBJ1-1	-	TGCAGTCCCTATGTCTCCGCGGAAGCTTTCTTT	CSPYVSAEAFF
TRBD2	TRBV23-1	TRBJ2-1	-	TGCGCCAGCAGTCACCTTCGCGGGAGGGCCTTACCTGAGCAGTTCTTC	CASSHLRGRALPEQFF
-	TRBV6-5	TRBJ2-1	-	TGTGCCAGCAGTTACGGGCATCCCAATGAGCAGTTCTTC	CASSYGHPNEQFF
-	TRBV7-9	TRBJ1-3	-	TGTGCCAGCAGCTTAGAGGGGCGAAACACCATATATTTT	CASSLEGRNTIYF
TRBD2	TRBV7-3	TRBJ2-1	-	TGTGCCAGCAGCTTAATTGCCCCACTAGCGGGGGATTTAAGCTCCTACAATGAGCAGTTCTTC	CASSLIAPLAGDLSSYNEQFF
-	TRBV19	TRBJ2-3	-	TGTGCCAGTAGTATCTCAGATACGCAGTATTTT	CASSISDTQYF
TRBD2	TRBV28	TRBJ2-1	-	TGTGCCAGCAGTCCCGCTAGCGGGGGTCTCTACAATGAGCAGTTCTTC	CASSPASGGLYNEQFF
TRBD2	TRBV5-1	TRBJ2-2	-	TGCGCCAGCAGCATCCTAGCGGGGGGTGACACCGGGGAGCTGTTTTTT	CASSILAGGDTGELFF
TRBD1	TRBV27	TRBJ2-2	-	TGTGCCAGCAGTTTCACAGGGGGTACCACCGGGGAGCTGTTTTTT	CASSFTGGTTGELFF
-	TRBV6-1	TRBJ1-5	-	TGTGCCAGCAGTGTAATAACGGGACCCCAGCATTTT	CASSVITGPQHF
TRBD1	TRBV10-1	TRBJ1-3	once	TGCGCCAGCAGTGAGTCGAGAGGACAGGGCCGAAACACCATATATTTT	CASSESRGQGRNTIYF
-	TRBV6-1	TRBJ1-1	-	TGTGCTTCGACAGCCCAAATGAACACTGAAGCTTTCTTT	CASTAQMNTEAFF
TRBD2	TRBV6-1	TRBJ2-3	-	TGTGCCAGCAGTGAGGGGCCTAGCGGTTCGGGGGATACGCAGTATTTT	CASSEGPSGSGDTQYF
-	TRBV30	TRBJ1-5	few	TGTGCCTGGACCCTCCCGGGAGTTAGCAATCAGCCCCAGCATTTT	CAWTLPGVSNQPQHF
-	TRBV7-9	TRBJ1-1	-	TGTGCCAGCAGCTTAGCTGGGAGTGGAACTGAAGCTTTCTTT	CASSLAGSGTEAFF
-	TRBV19	TRBJ1-3	-	TGTGCCAGTAATCCGAGCTCTGGAAACACCATATATTTT	CASNPSSGNTIYF
-	TRBV9	TRBJ2-7	-	TGTGCCAGCAGCGCGACAGGATACGAGCAGTACTTC	CASSATGYEQYF
-	TRBV2	TRBJ2-1	-	TGTGCCAGCAGTGGGAGGGTTGGACCAAACAATGAGCAGTTCTTC	CASSGRVGPNNEQFF
-	TRBV7-7	TRBJ2-1	-	TGTGCCAGTTCGCAAGAGTATGGGCACAATGAGCAGTTCTTC	CASSQEYGHNEQFF
-	TRBV2	TRBJ2-5	once	TGTGCCAGCAGTGAGTCGGGGGGCGCATGGGAGACCCAGTACTTC	CASSESGGAWETQYF
-	TRBV7-9	TRBJ2-1	-	TGTGCCAGCAGCTTCTCCCACGGTTCCCCCTACAATGAGCAGTTCTTC	CASSFSHGSPYNEQFF
TRBD2	TRBV23-1	TRBJ2-7	-	TGCGCCAGCAGTCGCCGAACCGGGACTAGCGGGAGGCAACCCTCCTACGAGCAGTACTTC	CASSRRTGTSGRQPSYEQYF
-	TRBV6-5	TRBJ2-1	-	TGTGCCAGCAGTTATGGGCCCGCAAAAAACCATGAGCAGTTCTTC	CASSYGPAKNHEQFF
-	TRBV28	TRBJ2-1	-	TGTGCCAGCGGCGGAGTCTACAATGAGCAGTTCTTC	CASGGVYNEQFF
TRBD1	TRBV27	TRBJ2-7	-	TGTGCCAGCAGAATTGGCAGGGGGCCTGCCTACGAGCAGTACTTC	CASRIGRGPAYEQYF